This TCR beta chain was sequenced for a study of CD8 T cells in Susac syndrome. CD8+ and CD4+ T cells circulating in blood were sequenced for TCR beta. Negative isolation was used for CD8+ and CD4+ T cells and FACS enrichment for TEMRA cells. An input of roughly 0.45 to 1 ug of RNA was subjected to reverse transcription using random hexamers. The TCR beta CDR3 was amplified by immunoSEQ multiplex PCR across 54 Vbeta, 13 Jbeta. TCRdb reprocessed the immunoSEQ multiplex PCR reads via MiXCR and lists one record per CDR3 protein. The profile shows some 300,000 distinct CDR3 sequences, 70% to 90% of them singletons. Trimming left V 8 bases short and J 1 base short, with 9 bases between. The CDR3 runs 12 residues. Per germline, CDR1 SQVTM and CDR2 ANQGSEA.

The origin of this receptor is a human donor with multiple sclerosis. The genes are TRBV29-1 and TRBJ2-1; D is uncertain. Sequencing used CD8+ T cells from PBMCs. CDR3 in DNA: TGCAGCCTCCGGCGGTCCTACAATGAGCAGTTCTTC. It codes for CSLRRSYNEQFF.